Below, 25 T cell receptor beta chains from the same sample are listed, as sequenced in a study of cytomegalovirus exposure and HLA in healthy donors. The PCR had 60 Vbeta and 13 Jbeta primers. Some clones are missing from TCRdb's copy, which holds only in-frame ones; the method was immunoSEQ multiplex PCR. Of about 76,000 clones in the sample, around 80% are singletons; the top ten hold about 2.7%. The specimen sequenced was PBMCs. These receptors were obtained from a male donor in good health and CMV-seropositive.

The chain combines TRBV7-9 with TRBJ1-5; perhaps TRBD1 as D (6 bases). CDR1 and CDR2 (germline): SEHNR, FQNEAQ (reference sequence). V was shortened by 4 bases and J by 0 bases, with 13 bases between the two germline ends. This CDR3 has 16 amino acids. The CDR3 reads CASSSGRGYSNQPQHF. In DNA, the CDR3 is TGTGCCAGCAGCTCTGGCAGGGGATATAGCAATCAGCCCCAGCATTTT.

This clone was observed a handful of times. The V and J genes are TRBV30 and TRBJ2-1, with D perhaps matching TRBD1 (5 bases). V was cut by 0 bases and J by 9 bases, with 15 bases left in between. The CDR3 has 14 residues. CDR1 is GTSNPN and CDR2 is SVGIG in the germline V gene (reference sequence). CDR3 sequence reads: CAWSVGVQPGEQFF. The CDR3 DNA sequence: TGTGCCTGGAGTGTAGGGGTCCAACCAGGTGAGCAGTTCTTC.

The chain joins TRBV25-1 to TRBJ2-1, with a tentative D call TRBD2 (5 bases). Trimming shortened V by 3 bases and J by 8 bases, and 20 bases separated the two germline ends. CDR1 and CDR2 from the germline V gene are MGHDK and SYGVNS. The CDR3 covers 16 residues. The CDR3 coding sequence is TGTGCCAGCAGTGACACCGGGATCTCCCATAGGGATGAGCAGTTCTTC. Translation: CASSDTGISHRDEQFF.

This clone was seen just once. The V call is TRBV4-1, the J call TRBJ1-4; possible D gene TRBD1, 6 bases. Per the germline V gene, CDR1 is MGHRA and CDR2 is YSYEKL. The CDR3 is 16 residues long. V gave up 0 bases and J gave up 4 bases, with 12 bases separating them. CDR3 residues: CASSQDYGQSNEKLFF. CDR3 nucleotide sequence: TGCGCCAGCAGCCAAGATTACGGACAGAGTAATGAAAAACTGTTTTTT.

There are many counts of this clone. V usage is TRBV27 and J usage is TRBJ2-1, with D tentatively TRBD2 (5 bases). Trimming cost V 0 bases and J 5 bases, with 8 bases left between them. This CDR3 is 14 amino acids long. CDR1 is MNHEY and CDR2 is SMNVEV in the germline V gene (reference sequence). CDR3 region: CASSLSTRHNEQFF. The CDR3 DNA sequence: TGTGCCAGCAGTTTATCCACTAGGCACAATGAGCAGTTCTTC.

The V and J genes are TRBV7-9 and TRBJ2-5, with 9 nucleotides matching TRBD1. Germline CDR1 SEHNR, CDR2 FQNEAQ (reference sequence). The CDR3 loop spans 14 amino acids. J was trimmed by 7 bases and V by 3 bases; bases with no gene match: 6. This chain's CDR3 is CASSLGQGIGTQYF. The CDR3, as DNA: TGTGCCAGCAGCTTGGGACAGGGAATCGGGACCCAGTACTTC.

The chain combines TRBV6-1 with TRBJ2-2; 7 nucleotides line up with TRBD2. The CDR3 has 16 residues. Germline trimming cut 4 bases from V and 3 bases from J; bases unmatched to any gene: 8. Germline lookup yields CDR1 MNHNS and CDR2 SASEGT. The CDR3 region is CASSGRGTKYTGELFF. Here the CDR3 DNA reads TGTGCCAGCAGTGGACGGGGGACTAAATACACCGGGGAGCTGTTTTTT.

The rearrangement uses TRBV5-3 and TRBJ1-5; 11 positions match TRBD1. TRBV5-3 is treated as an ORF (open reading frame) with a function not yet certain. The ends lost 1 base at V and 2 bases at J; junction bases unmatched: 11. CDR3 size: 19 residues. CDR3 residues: CARSLPGQGGCDGNQPQHF. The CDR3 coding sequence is TGTGCCAGAAGCTTGCCGGGACAGGGGGGGTGTGATGGCAATCAGCCCCAGCATTTT.

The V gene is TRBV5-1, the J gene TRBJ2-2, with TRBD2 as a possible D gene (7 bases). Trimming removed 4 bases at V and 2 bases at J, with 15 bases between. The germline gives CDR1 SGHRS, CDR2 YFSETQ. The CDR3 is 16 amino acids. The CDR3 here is CASSGGAGSNTGELFF. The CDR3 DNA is TGCGCCAGCAGCGGGGGGGCTGGGAGCAACACCGGGGAGCTGTTTTTT.

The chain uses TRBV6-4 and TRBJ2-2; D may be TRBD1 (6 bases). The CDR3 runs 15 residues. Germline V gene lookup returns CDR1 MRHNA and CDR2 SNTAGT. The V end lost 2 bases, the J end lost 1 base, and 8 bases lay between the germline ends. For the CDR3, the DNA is TGTGCCAGCAGTGACCGGGGACAGAACACCGGGGAGCTGTTTTTT. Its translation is CASSDRGQNTGELFF.

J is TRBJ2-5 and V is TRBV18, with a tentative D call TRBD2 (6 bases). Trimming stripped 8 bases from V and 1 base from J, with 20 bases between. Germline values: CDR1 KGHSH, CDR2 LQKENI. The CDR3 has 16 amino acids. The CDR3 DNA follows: TGTGCCAGCAAAGTAAACTTTAACGGGGGCCAAGAGACCCAGTACTTC. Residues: CASKVNFNGGQETQYF.

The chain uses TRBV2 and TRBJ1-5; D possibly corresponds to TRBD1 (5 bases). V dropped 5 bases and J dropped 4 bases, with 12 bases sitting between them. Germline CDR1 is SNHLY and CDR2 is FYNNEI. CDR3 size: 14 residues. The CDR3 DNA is TGTGCCAGCAGTTACCAGGGTGGTAATCAGCCCCAGCATTTT. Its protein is CASSYQGGNQPQHF.

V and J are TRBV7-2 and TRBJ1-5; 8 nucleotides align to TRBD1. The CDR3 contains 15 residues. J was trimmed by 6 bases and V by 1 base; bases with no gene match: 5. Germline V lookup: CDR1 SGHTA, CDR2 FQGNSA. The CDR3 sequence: CASSLGDRTSQPQHF. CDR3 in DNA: TGTGCCAGCAGCTTAGGGGACAGGACATCTCAGCCCCAGCATTTT.

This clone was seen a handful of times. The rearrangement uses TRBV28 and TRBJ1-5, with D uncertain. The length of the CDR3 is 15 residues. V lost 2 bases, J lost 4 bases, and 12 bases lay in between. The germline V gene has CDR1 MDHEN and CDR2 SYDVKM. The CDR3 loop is CASSLGSEKNQPQHF. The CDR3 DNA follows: TGTGCCAGCAGTTTAGGCTCGGAGAAGAATCAGCCCCAGCATTTT.

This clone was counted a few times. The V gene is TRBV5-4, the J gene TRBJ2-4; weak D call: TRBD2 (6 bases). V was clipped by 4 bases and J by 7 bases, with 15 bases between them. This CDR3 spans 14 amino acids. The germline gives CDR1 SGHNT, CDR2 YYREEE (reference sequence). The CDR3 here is CASSQTGVGNIQYF. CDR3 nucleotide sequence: TGTGCCAGCAGCCAAACGGGGGTAGGGAACATTCAGTACTTC.

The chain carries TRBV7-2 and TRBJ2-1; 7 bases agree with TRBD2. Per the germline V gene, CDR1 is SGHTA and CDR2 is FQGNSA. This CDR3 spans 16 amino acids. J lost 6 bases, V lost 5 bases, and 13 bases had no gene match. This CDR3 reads CASSPTGGLVGNEQFF. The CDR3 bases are TGTGCCAGCAGCCCCACAGGAGGACTAGTAGGCAATGAGCAGTTCTTC.

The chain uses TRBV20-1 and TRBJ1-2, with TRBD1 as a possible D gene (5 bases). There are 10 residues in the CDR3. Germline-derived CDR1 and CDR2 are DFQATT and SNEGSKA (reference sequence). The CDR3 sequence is CGADNYGYTF. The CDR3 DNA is TGCGGGGCAGATAACTATGGCTACACCTTC.

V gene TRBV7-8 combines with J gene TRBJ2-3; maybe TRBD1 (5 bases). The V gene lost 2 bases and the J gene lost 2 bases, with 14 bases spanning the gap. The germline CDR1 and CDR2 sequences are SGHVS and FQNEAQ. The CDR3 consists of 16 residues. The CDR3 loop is CASSLQGLLITDTQYF. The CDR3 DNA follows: TGTGCCAGCAGCTTACAGGGCCTACTTATCACAGATACGCAGTATTTT.

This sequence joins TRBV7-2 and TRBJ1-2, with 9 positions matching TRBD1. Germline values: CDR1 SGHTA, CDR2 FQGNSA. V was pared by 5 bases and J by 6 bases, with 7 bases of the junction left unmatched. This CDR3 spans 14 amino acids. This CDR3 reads CASSVSRDRDGYTF. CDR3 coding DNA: TGTGCCAGCAGCGTCTCCCGGGACAGGGATGGCTACACCTTC.

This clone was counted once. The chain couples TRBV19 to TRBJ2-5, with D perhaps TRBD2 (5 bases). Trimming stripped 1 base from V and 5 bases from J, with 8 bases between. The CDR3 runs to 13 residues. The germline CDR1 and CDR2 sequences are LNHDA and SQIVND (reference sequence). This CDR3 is CASSIGGYETQYF. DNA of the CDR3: TGTGCCAGTAGTATAGGAGGGTACGAGACCCAGTACTTC. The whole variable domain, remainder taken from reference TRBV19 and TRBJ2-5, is DGGITQSPKYLFRKEGQNVTLSCEQNLNHDAMYWYRQDPGQGLRLIYYSQIVNDFQKGDIAEGYSVSREKKESFPLTVTSAQKNPTAFYLCASSIGGYETQYFGPGTRLLVL.

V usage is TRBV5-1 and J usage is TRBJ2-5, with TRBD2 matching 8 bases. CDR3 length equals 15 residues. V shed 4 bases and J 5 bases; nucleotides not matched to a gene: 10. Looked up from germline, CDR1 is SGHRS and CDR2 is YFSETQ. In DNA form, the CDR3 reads TGCGCCAGCAGCCTCCCCGGACTAGCCGTGGAGACCCAGTACTTC. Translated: CASSLPGLAVETQYF.

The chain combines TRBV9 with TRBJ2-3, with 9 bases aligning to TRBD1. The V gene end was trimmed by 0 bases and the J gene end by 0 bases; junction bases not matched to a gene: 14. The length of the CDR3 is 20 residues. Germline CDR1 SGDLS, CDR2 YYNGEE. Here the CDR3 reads CASSVDTGQGTRISTDTQYF. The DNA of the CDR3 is TGTGCCAGCAGCGTAGACACTGGACAGGGGACCCGTATCAGCACAGATACGCAGTATTTT.

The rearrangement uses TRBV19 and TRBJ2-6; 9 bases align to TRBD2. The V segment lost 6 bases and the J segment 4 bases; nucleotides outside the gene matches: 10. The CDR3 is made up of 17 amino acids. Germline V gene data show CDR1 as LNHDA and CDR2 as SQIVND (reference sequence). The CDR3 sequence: CASRSIRGRAGANVLTF. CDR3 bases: TGTGCCAGTAGAAGTATCCGCGGGAGGGCCGGGGCCAACGTCCTGACTTTC.

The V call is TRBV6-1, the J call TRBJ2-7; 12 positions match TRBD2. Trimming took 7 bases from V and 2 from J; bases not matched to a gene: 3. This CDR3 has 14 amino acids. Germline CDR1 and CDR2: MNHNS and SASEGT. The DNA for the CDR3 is TGTGCCAGCAAAAGGACTAGCGGGGCCTACGAGCAGTACTTC. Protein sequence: CASKRTSGAYEQYF.

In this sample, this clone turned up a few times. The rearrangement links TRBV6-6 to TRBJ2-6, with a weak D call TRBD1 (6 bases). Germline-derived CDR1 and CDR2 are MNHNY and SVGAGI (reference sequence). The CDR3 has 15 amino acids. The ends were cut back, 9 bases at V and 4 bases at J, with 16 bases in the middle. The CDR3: CASVLQGNGANVLTF. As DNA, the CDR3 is TGTGCCAGTGTACTTCAGGGGAACGGGGCCAACGTCCTGACTTTC.